These 5 T cell receptor beta chains were all obtained from the same sample, sequenced in a study of blood T cell repertoires in COVID-19. Clones were sequenced by immunoSEQ multiplex PCR, and TCRdb holds only the in-frame ones, with some missing. This sample has around 60,000 clones, with 70% to 75% found just once. Sequencing was performed on peripheral blood. The receptors shown here come from a woman aged 50 to 60 with active or convalescent COVID-19.

V gene TRBV3-1 (or the pseudogene TRBV3-2) combines with J gene TRBJ2-1; 8 nucleotides agree with TRBD1. V gave up 3 bases and J gave up 7 bases; unmatched junction bases: 8. Per the germline V gene, CDR1 is LGHDT and CDR2 is YNNKEL (reference sequence). The length of the CDR3 is 15 residues. DNA for the CDR3: TGTGCCAGCAGCCACACCGGGACAGGTGATAATGAGCAGTTCTTC. Translated: CASSHTGTGDNEQFF.

V usage is TRBV4-2 and J usage is TRBJ1-6; TRBD1 aligns across 9 bases. Germline-derived CDR1 and CDR2 are LGHNA and YNFKEQ. The length of the CDR3 is 16 residues. The J segment lost 8 bases and the V segment lost 7 bases, leaving 12 bases of the junction unmatched. In DNA form, the CDR3 reads TGTGCCAGCACCGAAAGAATCGGGACAGGGTATTCACCCCTCCACTTT. This gives the protein CASTERIGTGYSPLHF.

This clone was observed a handful of times. This sample includes further DNA sequences coding for the same CDR3. The chain joins TRBV4-2 to TRBJ2-5; 8 bases align to TRBD2. J lost 5 bases, V lost 3 bases, and 14 bases had no gene match. CDR1 and CDR2 from the germline V gene are LGHNA and YNFKEQ. This CDR3 contains 17 residues. The CDR3 coding sequence is TGTGCCAGCAGCCAGGGCAAGGGAGGACTAGCCGGGGAGACCCAGTACTTC. It translates to CASSQGKGGLAGETQYF.

The chain couples TRBV28 to TRBJ2-7, with 8 bases that match TRBD2. Germline trimming cut 7 bases from V and 6 bases from J; bases unmatched to any gene: 11. Germline V gene lookup returns CDR1 MDHEN and CDR2 SYDVKM. The CDR3 consists of 14 residues. CDR3 coding DNA: TGTGCCAGCAAGACCAGCGGGAGCAAGCCCGAGCAGTACTTC. Translating gives CASKTSGSKPEQYF.

The gene calls are TRBV7-9 and TRBJ1-3; D is unresolved. Germline V CDR1 and CDR2: SEHNR, FQNEAQ (reference sequence). This CDR3 contains 16 residues. The V end was cut by 0 bases, the J end by 4 bases, with 13 bases between. CDR3 region: CASSLAAAGSGNTIYF. The CDR3 DNA reads as TGTGCCAGCAGCTTAGCGGCCGCAGGTTCGGGAAACACCATATATTTT.